There are many counts of the clone carrying this T cell receptor (beta chain). What it binds is unknown. This specimen comes from a study of T cell repertoires in cytomegalovirus infection. Study-level information: Public TCR beta signatures indicated both CMV infection and matching HLA type. Study-level findings and limits: Clonotypes of TCR beta that were HLA-C-restricted and CMV-specific dominated the ex vivo response.

TCRdb reanalysed the reads using MiXCR and keeps one entry per CDR3 protein. The table includes some 200,000 distinct CDR3 sequences, roughly 9% detected once. Germline CDR1 DFQATT, CDR2 SNEGSKA (reference sequence). The CDR3 is 14 amino acids. V gave up 4 bases and J gave up 8 bases, with 18 bases separating them. The chain combines TRBV20-1 with TRBJ1-5, with D uncertain. The sequenced material came from PBMCs. The source is a human donor in good health (CMV status not recorded). Some clones in this sample may be carry-over from other donors' samples. The CDR3 spells CSAMGIRGSKPQHF. The CDR3 nucleotides read TGCAGTGCTATGGGGATCCGAGGGAGCAAGCCCCAGCATTTT.